These T cell receptor beta chains were read from a single sample in a study of read filtering for tumor transcriptome and immune sequencing. TCRdb independently ran MiXCR on the reads; one entry per CDR3 protein. The sample includes over 50,000 distinct CDR3 sequences, about 14% of them seen just once. The sequencing input was a population of CD138-negative cells sorted from bone marrow. The receptors originated from a donor aged 40 or older with multiple myeloma. The CDR3 runs from the conserved cysteine through the conserved F or W. The D gene is left open where the match is weak. Clone size is not always given. Where it is, it says once, few, many or a class for expanded clones.

clone_size j_call d_call v_call cdr3_nt cdr3_aa
many TRBJ2-7 TRBD1 TRBV7-9 TGTGCCAGCAGGATTCGACGACAGGGGTCCTACGAGCAGTACTTC CASRIRRQGSYEQYF
many TRBJ2-2 . TRBV7-8 TGTGCCAGCAGCTTAGCGGGTGGAGGGTTCGCCGGGGAGCTGTTTTTT CASSLAGGGFAGELFF
many TRBJ2-1 TRBD2 TRBV24-1 TGTGCCACCAGTGATTCCGGCGGGAGGGTCGGCAATGAGCAGTTCTTC CATSDSGGRVGNEQFF
many TRBJ2-4 . TRBV5-1 TGCGCCAGCAGCTACAGCCAGGGGGCCAAAAACATTCAGTACTTC CASSYSQGAKNIQYF
many TRBJ2-5 . TRBV12-3/TRBV12-4 TGTGCCAGCAGTTTAGCGTCGGCAGGTCAAGAGACCCAGTACTTC CASSLASAGQETQYF
few TRBJ2-1 . TRBV20-1 TGCAGTGCTAGAAGACAAAGCCCAAACAATGAGCAGTTCTTC CSARRQSPNNEQFF
many TRBJ1-6 . TRBV7-2 TGTGCCAGCAGCTTCGGGGGTACCCTCCACTTT CASSFGGTLHF
many TRBJ2-5 . TRBV6-1 TGTGCCAGCAGTGATGAGTTGGGTTTTGAGACCCAGTACTTC CASSDELGFETQYF
many TRBJ2-2 TRBD2 TRBV20-1 TGCAGTGCTAGAGGCGGACTAGACGGCACCGGGGAGCTGTTTTTT CSARGGLDGTGELFF
. TRBJ1-1 TRBD1 TRBV11-3 TGTGCCAGCAGCCCCCGGACAGGGGGCGACACTGAAGCTTTCTTT CASSPRTGGDTEAFF
many TRBJ2-1 TRBD2 TRBV7-2 TGTGCCAGCAGCACAAAGCGGGGTTATCGGGATGAGCAGTTCTTC CASSTKRGYRDEQFF
many TRBJ2-1 TRBD2 TRBV18 TGTGCCAGCTCACCCGCGAGCGGGAGGGCCCTCAATGAGCAGTTCTTC CASSPASGRALNEQFF
many TRBJ2-2 . TRBV19 TGTGCCAGTAGTATTGCACACAACACCGGGGAGCTGTTTTTT CASSIAHNTGELFF
many TRBJ1-1 . TRBV7-9 TGTGCCAGTACCCTAGCGGCGAACACTGAAGCTTTCTTT CASTLAANTEAFF
many TRBJ2-7 TRBD2 TRBV7-3 TGTGCCAGCAGCTTAGCGGGAGGGGCCTACGAGCAGTACTTC CASSLAGGAYEQYF
many TRBJ2-2 . TRBV4-2 TGTGCCAGCAGCCAAGTATCGCGGCAGGCCCCAACCGGGGAGCTGTTTTTT CASSQVSRQAPTGELFF
many TRBJ1-4 . TRBV7-9 TGTGCCAGCAGCCGACAGGTGCCGAATGAAAAACTGTTTTTT CASSRQVPNEKLFF
many TRBJ2-3 . TRBV9 TGTGCCAGCAGCGTAGCTCAAGGGATTAGCACAGATACGCAGTATTTT CASSVAQGISTDTQYF
many TRBJ2-6 . TRBV5-8 TGTGCCAGCAGCTTCGGAGACATTCATTCTGGGGCCAACGTCCTGACTTTC CASSFGDIHSGANVLTF
many TRBJ2-1 . TRBV24-1 TGTGCCACCAGTGAGCCCGGGTCCCTAAGGACCAATGAGCAGTTCTTC CATSEPGSLRTNEQFF
many TRBJ2-7 . TRBV29-1 TGCAGCGTCCGGGACTCCACCTACAATGAGCAGTACTTC CSVRDSTYNEQYF
many TRBJ1-5 . TRBV12-3/TRBV12-4 TGTGCCAGCAGTTTAGTCTCCGGGCAGGGAGGTCAGCCCCAGCATTTT CASSLVSGQGGQPQHF
many TRBJ2-1 . TRBV5-6 TGTGCCAGCAGCAGGACCCCAATGTCGGTCTACAATGAGCAGTTCTTC CASSRTPMSVYNEQFF
many TRBJ1-2 . TRBV7-8 TGTGCCAGCAGCTTTTCGACAGGACCCTATGGCTACACCTTC CASSFSTGPYGYTF
few TRBJ2-1 TRBD2 TRBV28 TGTGCCAGCAGTTTGGGCGGGAGGACTTACAATGAGCAGTTCTTC CASSLGGRTYNEQFF
few TRBJ2-3 . TRBV29-1 TGCAGCGTTCCAGGGGTTAGTGCAGATACGCAGTATTTT CSVPGVSADTQYF
. TRBJ1-2 . TRBV18 TGTGCCAGCTCACAAAGCCAGGGTGCAGACGTCTACACCTTC CASSQSQGADVYTF
. TRBJ2-2 . TRBV30 TGTGCCTGGAGTTGGGCTTCGAACACCGGGGAGCTGTTTTTT CAWSWASNTGELFF
many TRBJ2-7 TRBD1 TRBV7-9 TGTGCCAGCAGCTGGCCGCCGGGACAGGTCCACGAGCAGTACTTC CASSWPPGQVHEQYF
few TRBJ1-6 . TRBV20-1 TGCAGTGCTAGAGACCTGTTTGGTTCACCCCTCCACTTT CSARDLFGSPLHF
once TRBJ1-1 TRBD1 TRBV5-1 TGCGCCAGCAGCTTGGACAGGGGTAGGACTGAAGCTTTCTTT CASSLDRGRTEAFF
few TRBJ2-1 . TRBV29-1 TGCAGCGTTGAAGGGATATACAATGAGCAGTTCTTC CSVEGIYNEQFF
many TRBJ2-2 . TRBV7-2 TGTGCCAGCAGCCCCGACAAGTCCGGGGAGCTGTTTTTT CASSPDKSGELFF
. TRBJ2-7 TRBD2 TRBV6-6 TGTGCCAGCAGTTCCGAACGTAAGACTAGCGGGGTTATCTACGAGCAGTACTTC CASSSERKTSGVIYEQYF
once TRBJ1-1 . TRBV29-1 TGCAGCGTTGAAGATCGAGGCATTAAGAGCACTGAAGCTTTCTTT CSVEDRGIKSTEAFF
few TRBJ1-2 TRBD1 TRBV28 TGTGCCAGCAGGAGCGGGGGACAGGGGGCAGTCTCGGGTCCCTATGGCTACACCTTC CASRSGGQGAVSGPYGYTF
. TRBJ1-1 TRBD1 TRBV7-9 TGTGCCAGCAGCTTAGTTGCAGGGGGACACACTGAAGCTTTCTTT CASSLVAGGHTEAFF
many TRBJ2-1 . TRBV7-2 TGTGCCAGCAGCCAAAATGCTAGAGGGGATGAGCAGTTCTTC CASSQNARGDEQFF
many TRBJ2-7 . TRBV29-1 TGCAGCGTTGGCGCGGCGGTCTACGTGGAGCAGTACTTC CSVGAAVYVEQYF
many TRBJ2-5 TRBD1 TRBV20-1 TGCAGTGCTCCAGACAGGGGGTTGACAAACGCCCAGTACTTC CSAPDRGLTNAQYF
. TRBJ2-1 . TRBV19 TGTGCCAGTAGTCATGGCGGGGCCCCCAGCACCTACAATGAGCAGTTCTTC CASSHGGAPSTYNEQFF
many TRBJ2-6 . TRBV3-1 TGTGCCAGCAGCACTCGTTCTGGGGCCAACGTCCTGACTTTC CASSTRSGANVLTF
many TRBJ2-7 TRBD1 TRBV10-3 TGTGCCATCAGAGCCGGGACAGACTCCTACGAGCAGTACTTC CAIRAGTDSYEQYF
many TRBJ2-6 . TRBV29-1 TGCAGCGTAAACACGGTCAGCTCTGGGGCCAACGTCCTGACTTTC CSVNTVSSGANVLTF
. TRBJ1-2 . TRBV19 TGTGCCAGTACCCCTGGGACCAGGGGAAGAGGCTACACCTTC CASTPGTRGRGYTF
many TRBJ2-3 . TRBV7-3 TGTGCCAGCAGCCGGGACATAAGGGATACGCAGTATTTT CASSRDIRDTQYF
many TRBJ2-1 . TRBV12-5 TGTGCTGCCTTACAGGGCAATGAGCAGTTCTTC CAALQGNEQFF